The T cell receptor beta chain under discussion was sequenced for a study of control samples from healthy donors and cancer patients. The CDR3 is made up of 14 amino acids. V was pared by 3 bases and J by 4 bases, with 9 bases between. The germline V gene encodes CDR1 MGHDK and CDR2 SYGVNS. This table comes from immunoSEQ multiplex PCR, and its TCRdb copy is limited to in-frame clones, with some not included. The data show around 150,000 clones, with just over 85% seen just once and around 1.6% held by the top ten. The V call is TRBV25-1, the J call TRBJ2-2; D is uncertain. Material for sequencing was blood. This TCR came from a man between 18 and 35 years old in good health. The CDR3 loop is CASSDPPGTGELFF. The CDR3 DNA reads TGTGCCAGCAGTGACCCCCCGGGCACCGGGGAGCTGTTTTTT.